These 13 T cell receptor beta chains came from one sample sequenced in a study of cytomegalovirus exposure and HLA in healthy donors (dated by TCRdb to 2016 to 2017). The library was produced with the immunoSEQ multiplex PCR assay. A mixture of 60 forward primers for TCR Vbeta segments and 13 reverse primers for TCR Jbeta segments was used in the multiplex PCR. This is the immuneACCESS table as TCRdb keeps it, with only in-frame sequences that have V and J called. A part of the clones is gone; compared with another copy, unresolved V genes explain less than half, and the rest is unexplained. Across this sample there are hundreds of thousands of clones, with 85% to 90% seen only once. The top ten clonotypes cover roughly 0.99% of the sample. Sequencing was done on a sample of PBMCs. All receptors come from a woman aged 18-29 years in good health and CMV-seronegative.

This chain joins TRBV27 and TRBJ1-5, with a possible D match to TRBD1 (6 bases). The germline V gene has CDR1 MNHEY and CDR2 SMNVEV (reference sequence). The CDR3 has 15 residues. The V and J ends lost 5 bases and 7 bases respectively, with 18 bases between them. CDR3 nucleotide sequence: TGTGCCAGCAGTGCCACACCTTGGGGGGGCCAGCCCCAGCATTTT. Encoded protein: CASSATPWGGQPQHF.

This clone showed up just once. J is TRBJ2-1 and V is TRBV19, with D unclear. The CDR3 covers 15 residues. Germline V gene lookup returns CDR1 LNHDA and CDR2 SQIVND (reference sequence). Trimming pared 0 bases from V and 7 bases from J, leaving 13 bases between. CDR3 region: CASSIDPGRRNEQFF. As DNA, the CDR3 is TGTGCCAGTAGTATAGATCCAGGCCGCCGGAATGAGCAGTTCTTC.

This rearrangement joins TRBV27 to TRBJ2-1; 13 bases match TRBD2. The CDR3 has 16 amino acids. Germline CDR1 reads MNHEY; CDR2 reads SMNVEV (reference sequence). After removal of 6 bases from V and 10 bases from J, the junction contained 12 bases not matched to a gene. This CDR3 is CASSPFGLAGEGEQFF. The CDR3, as DNA: TGTGCCAGCAGCCCGTTCGGACTAGCGGGAGAGGGGGAGCAGTTCTTC.

The chain has TRBV9 and TRBJ2-7, with TRBD2 identical over 9 bases. This CDR3 is 15 amino acids long. The V gene end was trimmed by 0 bases and the J gene end by 4 bases; junction bases not matched to a gene: 5. Germline V gene sequence: CDR1 SGDLS, CDR2 YYNGEE. CDR3 amino acids: CASSVAAGGGYEQYF. The CDR3 DNA reads TGTGCCAGCAGCGTAGCGGCGGGGGGGGGATACGAGCAGTACTTC.

The rearrangement uses TRBV9 and TRBJ1-5; tentative D call: TRBD1 (6 bases). V dropped 7 bases and J dropped 5 bases, with 16 bases sitting between them. The V gene's germline CDR1 is SGDLS and CDR2 YYNGEE. This CDR3 is 14 amino acids long. The CDR3 region is CASSRGGLDQPQHF. The CDR3 DNA is TGTGCCAGCTCAAGGGGGGGACTCGATCAGCCCCAGCATTTT. The full variable domain, with the rest looked up from reference TRBV9 and TRBJ1-5, is DSGVTQTPKHLITATGQRVTLRCSPRSGDLSVYWYQQSLDQGLQFLIQYYNGEERAKGNILERFSAQQFPDLHSELNLSSLELGDSALYFCASSRGGLDQPQHFGDGTRLSIL.

The J gene is TRBJ2-5, the V gene TRBV4-2, with 12 bases matching TRBD2. The CDR3 loop spans 15 amino acids. The V gene end was trimmed by 8 bases and the J gene end by 5 bases; junction bases not matched to a gene: 9. Germline loops: CDR1 LGHNA, CDR2 YNFKEQ. The CDR3 reads CASSSSGGAPETQYF. In DNA, the CDR3 is TGTGCCAGCTCTTCTAGCGGGGGGGCCCCGGAGACCCAGTACTTC.

The genes are TRBV5-4 and TRBJ2-7, with 11 bases identical to TRBD2. J lost 0 bases, V lost 1 base, and 0 bases had no gene match. CDR3 size: 15 residues. Per germline, CDR1 SGHNT and CDR2 YYREEE (reference sequence). The CDR3 region is CASSLLAGGSYEQYF. The CDR3 region has the DNA TGTGCCAGCAGCTTGCTAGCGGGGGGCTCCTACGAGCAGTACTTC.

In this sample, this clone turned up once. The chain recombines TRBV4-2 with TRBJ2-3; the match to TRBD1 covers 10 bases. Per the germline V gene, CDR1 is LGHNA and CDR2 is YNFKEQ. With 2 bases clipped from V and 2 bases from J, the junction kept 4 bases outside the gene matches. The CDR3 totals 16 residues. The CDR3 here is CASSQPGTGVTDTQYF. For the CDR3, the DNA is TGTGCCAGCAGCCAACCTGGGACAGGGGTCACAGATACGCAGTATTTT.

This clone is a singleton in its sample. The chain combines TRBV5-1 with TRBJ2-3; TRBD2 agrees at 10 bases. V gave up 2 bases and J gave up 6 bases; unmatched junction bases: 12. The CDR3 is 17 residues long. Germline assignment: CDR1 SGHRS and CDR2 YFSETQ. The CDR3 protein is CASSFSVAGGVGDTQYF. The CDR3 region has the DNA TGCGCCAGCAGCTTCTCCGTAGCGGGAGGAGTAGGGGATACGCAGTATTTT.

A word on this clone: The same CDR3 arises from other DNA sequences in this sample as well. The rearrangement uses TRBV7-9 and TRBJ2-5; 7 bases are shared with TRBD2. CDR1 is SEHNR and CDR2 is FQNEAQ in the germline V gene (reference sequence). After removal of 0 bases from V and 2 bases from J, the junction contained 0 bases not matched to a gene. This CDR3 region has 14 residues. This CDR3 is CASSLAGGQETQYF. The CDR3 bases are TGTGCCAGCAGCTTAGCGGGGGGGCAAGAGACCCAGTACTTC.

The chain combines TRBV29-1 with TRBJ2-5; TRBD1 matches 7 bases. The CDR3 sequence is 14 residues long. V dropped 4 bases and J dropped 4; count of bases not matched to a gene: 9. From germline, CDR1 is SQVTM and CDR2 ANQGSEA. CDR3 sequence: CSVGPDRVGETQYF. The CDR3 DNA sequence: TGCAGCGTTGGCCCCGACAGGGTCGGAGAGACCCAGTACTTC.

This chain uses TRBV7-2 with TRBJ2-5; perhaps TRBD1 as D (5 bases). The CDR3 consists of 14 residues. V gave up 7 bases and J gave up 5 bases, with 17 bases separating them. The germline CDR1 and CDR2 sequences are SGHTA and FQGNSA. CDR3: CASTYYGAGETQYF. CDR3 DNA sequence: TGTGCCAGCACCTATTATGGCGCAGGGGAGACCCAGTACTTC.

In nucleotides, the CDR3 is TGCGCCAGCAGCCTCCCGTATACAGGGGCTAACTATGGCTACACCTTC. Translated, it gives CASSLPYTGANYGYTF. V gene TRBV5-1 combines with J gene TRBJ1-2, with TRBD1 identical over 7 bases. The CDR3 length is 16 residues. The V segment lost 4 bases and the J segment 0 bases; nucleotides outside the gene matches: 9. The germline gives CDR1 SGHRS, CDR2 YFSETQ.